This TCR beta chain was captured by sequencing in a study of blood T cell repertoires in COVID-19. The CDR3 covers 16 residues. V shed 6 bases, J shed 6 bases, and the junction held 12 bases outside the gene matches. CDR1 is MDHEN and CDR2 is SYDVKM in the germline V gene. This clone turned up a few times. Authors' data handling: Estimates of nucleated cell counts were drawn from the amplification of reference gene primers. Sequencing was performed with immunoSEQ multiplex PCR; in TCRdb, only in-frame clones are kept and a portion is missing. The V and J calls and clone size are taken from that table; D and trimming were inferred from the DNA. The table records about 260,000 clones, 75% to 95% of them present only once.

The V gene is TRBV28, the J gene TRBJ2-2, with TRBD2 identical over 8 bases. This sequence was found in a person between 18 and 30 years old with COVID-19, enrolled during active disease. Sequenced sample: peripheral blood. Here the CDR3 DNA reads TGTGCCAGCAGCCCAGCGGGAGCGGTCATCCCCGGGGAGCTGTTTTTT. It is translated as CASSPAGAVIPGELFF.